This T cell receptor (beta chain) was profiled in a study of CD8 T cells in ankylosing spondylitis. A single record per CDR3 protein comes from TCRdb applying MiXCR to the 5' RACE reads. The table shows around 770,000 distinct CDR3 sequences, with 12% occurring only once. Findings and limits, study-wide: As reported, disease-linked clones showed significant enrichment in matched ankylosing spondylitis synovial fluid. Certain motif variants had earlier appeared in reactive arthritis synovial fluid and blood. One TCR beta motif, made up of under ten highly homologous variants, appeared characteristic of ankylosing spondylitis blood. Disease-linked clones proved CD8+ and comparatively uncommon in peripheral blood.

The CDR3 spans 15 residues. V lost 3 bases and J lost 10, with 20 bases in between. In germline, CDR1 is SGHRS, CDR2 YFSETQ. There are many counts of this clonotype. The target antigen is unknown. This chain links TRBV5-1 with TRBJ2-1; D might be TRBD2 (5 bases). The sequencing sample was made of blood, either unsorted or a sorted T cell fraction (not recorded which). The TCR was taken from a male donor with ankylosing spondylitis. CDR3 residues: CASSYGQPPGGEQFF. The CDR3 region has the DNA TGCGCCAGCAGCTATGGGCAGCCGCCTGGAGGCGAGCAGTTCTTC.